A selection of T cell receptor beta chains follows, all from one sample in a study of shared clonotypes between healthy human individuals. The data were produced by immunoSEQ multiplex PCR, yet TCRdb's version contains in-frame clones alone and is incomplete. In the table there are around 1.1 million clones, around 77% of which are singletons. The sequencing input was memory CD4+ T cells from PBMCs. These receptor sequences come from a man aged 18 to 29 in good health. Some clones in this sample may be carry-over from other donors' samples. Both conserved end residues are part of each CDR3. The D gene is left open where the match is weak. Part of the rows lack a size; the others show once, few, many or a class for expanded clones.

j_call v_call d_call clone_size cdr3_nt cdr3_aa
TRBJ2-5 TRBV15 . . TGTGCCACCAGCAGAGTAGACCAAGAGACCCAGTACTTC CATSRVDQETQYF
TRBJ1-1 TRBV7-9 . . TGTGCCAGCAGCTTAGGCTCCCCCGGGGTGAACACTGAAGCTTTCTTT CASSLGSPGVNTEAFF
TRBJ2-3 TRBV6-1 . . TGTGCCAGCAGTGACCTTTTAGGGACTCTCGGGATGAAGCAGTATTTT CASSDLLGTLGMKQYF
TRBJ2-5 TRBV2 TRBD1 . TGTGCCAGCAGGGCAGGGGGCCCTTCCCAAGAGACCCAGTACTTC CASRAGGPSQETQYF
TRBJ2-1 TRBV5-5 . once TGTGCCAGCAGCTTGGGGGGGTACAATGAGCAGTTCTTC CASSLGGYNEQFF
TRBJ2-5 TRBV5-4 TRBD1 . TGTGCCAGCAGCTTGGGGGACAGAGAAGAGACCCAGTACTTC CASSLGDREETQYF
TRBJ2-3 TRBV2 TRBD2 once TGTGCCAGCACTGGGACTAGCTCAGATACGCAGTATTTT CASTGTSSDTQYF
TRBJ1-2 TRBV28 . many TGTGCCAGCAGTTTACGGGTAAACAGCTATGGCTACACCTTC CASSLRVNSYGYTF
TRBJ2-2 TRBV5-4 TRBD2 . TGTGCCAGCAGTTCTACGACTAGCGGGAGGTTTCAGAGAGGGGAGCTGTTTTTT CASSSTTSGRFQRGELFF
TRBJ2-1 TRBV9 TRBD2 . TGTGCCAGCAGCGTACGTAGGGTAGCGGGAGAGGATGAGCAGTTCTTC CASSVRRVAGEDEQFF
TRBJ2-7 TRBV19 TRBD1 . TGTGCCAGTAGTATTCGACAGGGGAACTACGAGCAGTACTTC CASSIRQGNYEQYF
TRBJ2-7 TRBV6-1 TRBD2 many TGTGCCAGCAGACCGGGACTAGCGAAGGGCGAGCAGTACTTC CASRPGLAKGEQYF
TRBJ1-2 TRBV4-1 . few TGCGCCAGCAGCCAAGGCGGAGGGCGGATCTATGGCTACACCTTC CASSQGGGRIYGYTF
TRBJ2-7 TRBV28 TRBD2 few TGTGCCAGCAGTGACCCGACTAGCCGACTCCTTACTCAGTACTTC CASSDPTSRLLTQYF
TRBJ2-3 TRBV7-3 . . TGTGCCAGCAGCCCCAACCCTGGGGGAGATACGCAGTATTTT CASSPNPGGDTQYF
TRBJ1-5 TRBV30 . . TGTGCCTGGAGCCCCCAGGGAAATCAGCCCCAGCATTTT CAWSPQGNQPQHF
TRBJ2-7 TRBV5-5 TRBD1 . TGTGCCAGCAGCTTGGGCCGGGACAGGCTTAACTACGAGCAGTACTTC CASSLGRDRLNYEQYF
TRBJ2-5 TRBV6-5 TRBD1 . TGTGCCAGCAGCCGAGGACAGGGGGCGTCGCAGACCCAGTACTTC CASSRGQGASQTQYF
TRBJ1-1 TRBV4-3 . . TGCGCCAGCAGCCAAGTGGGGTGGAACACTGAAGCTTTCTTT CASSQVGWNTEAFF
TRBJ2-5 TRBV5-1 TRBD1 . TGCGCCAGCAGCTTGGGGGGGACAGGTTTGGAGACCCAGTACTTC CASSLGGTGLETQYF
TRBJ2-1 TRBV11-2 . . TGTGCCAGCAGCTTAAGATGGCCGGGCGAGCAGTTCTTC CASSLRWPGEQFF
TRBJ1-1 TRBV10-3 . . TGTGCCATCAGTGAGGCGAGTAGTGAAGCTTTCTTT CAISEASSEAFF
TRBJ2-7 TRBV18 . . TGTGCCAGCTCACCCGGATGGGACGAGCAGTACTTC CASSPGWDEQYF
TRBJ2-1 TRBV6-6 TRBD2 . TGTGCCAGCACGGGAGGCGGAAAGGGGTCCTACAATGAGCAGTTCTTC CASTGGGKGSYNEQFF
TRBJ1-3 TRBV5-1 . . TGCGCCAGCAGCCCCAAGGGGGCTGGAAACACCATATATTTT CASSPKGAGNTIYF
TRBJ1-2 TRBV30 . few TGTGCCTGGACCGACAATGGGGAGGGAAGCTATGGCTACACCTTC CAWTDNGEGSYGYTF
TRBJ2-5 TRBV5-6 TRBD1 . TGTGCCAGCAGCCGCAACCCGGGACAGGAAGAGACCCAGTACTTC CASSRNPGQEETQYF